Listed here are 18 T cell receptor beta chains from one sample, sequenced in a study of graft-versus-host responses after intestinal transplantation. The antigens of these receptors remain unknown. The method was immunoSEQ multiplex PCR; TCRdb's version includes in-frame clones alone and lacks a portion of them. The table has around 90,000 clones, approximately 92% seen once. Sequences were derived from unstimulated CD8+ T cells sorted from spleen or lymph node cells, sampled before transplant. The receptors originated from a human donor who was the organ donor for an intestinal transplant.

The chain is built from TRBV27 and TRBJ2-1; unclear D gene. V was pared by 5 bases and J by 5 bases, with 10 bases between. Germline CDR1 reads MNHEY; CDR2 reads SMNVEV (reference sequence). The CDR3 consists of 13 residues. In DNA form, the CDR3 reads TGTGCCAGCAGTCTGGGCGCTAACAATGAGCAGTTCTTC. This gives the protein CASSLGANNEQFF.

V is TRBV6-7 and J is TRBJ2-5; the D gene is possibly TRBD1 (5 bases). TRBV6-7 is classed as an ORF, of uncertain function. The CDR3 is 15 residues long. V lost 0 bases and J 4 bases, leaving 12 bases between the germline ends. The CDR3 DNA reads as TGTGCCAGCAGTTACTCGTATCTTAGGGGAGAGACCCAGTACTTC. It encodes CASSYSYLRGETQYF.

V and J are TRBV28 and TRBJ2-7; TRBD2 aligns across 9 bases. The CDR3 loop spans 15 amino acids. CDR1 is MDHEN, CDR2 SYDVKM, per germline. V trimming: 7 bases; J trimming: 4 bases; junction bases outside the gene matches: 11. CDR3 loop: CASTPRLAGRYEQYF. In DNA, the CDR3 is TGTGCCAGCACCCCGAGGCTAGCGGGAAGGTACGAGCAGTACTTC.

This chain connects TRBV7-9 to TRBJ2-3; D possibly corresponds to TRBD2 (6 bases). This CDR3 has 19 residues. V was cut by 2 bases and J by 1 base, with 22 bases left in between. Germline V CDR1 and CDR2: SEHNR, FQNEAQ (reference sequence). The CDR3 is CASSLYSSGGVFGTDTQYF. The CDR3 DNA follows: TGTGCCAGCAGCTTATACTCCAGCGGAGGGGTGTTCGGCACAGATACGCAGTATTTT. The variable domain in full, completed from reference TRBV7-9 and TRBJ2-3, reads DTGVSQNPRHKITKRGQNVTFRCDPISEHNRLYWYRQTLGQGPEFLTYFQNEAQLEKSRLLSDRFSAERPKGSFSTLEIQRTEQGDSAMYLCASSLYSSGGVFGTDTQYFGPGTRLTVL.

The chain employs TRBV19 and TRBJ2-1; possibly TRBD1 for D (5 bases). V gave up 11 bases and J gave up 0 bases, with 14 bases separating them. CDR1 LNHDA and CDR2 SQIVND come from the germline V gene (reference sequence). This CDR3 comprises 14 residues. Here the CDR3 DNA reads TGTGCCTCTGAGCAGGGAAGCTCCTACAATGAGCAGTTCTTC. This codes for CASEQGSSYNEQFF.

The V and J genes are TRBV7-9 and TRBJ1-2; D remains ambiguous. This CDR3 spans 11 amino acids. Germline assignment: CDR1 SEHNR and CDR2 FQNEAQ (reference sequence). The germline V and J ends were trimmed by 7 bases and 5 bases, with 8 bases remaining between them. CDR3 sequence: CASTIDYGYTF. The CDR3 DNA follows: TGTGCCAGCACTATTGATTATGGCTACACCTTC. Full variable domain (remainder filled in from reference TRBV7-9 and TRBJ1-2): DTGVSQNPRHKITKRGQNVTFRCDPISEHNRLYWYRQTLGQGPEFLTYFQNEAQLEKSRLLSDRFSAERPKGSFSTLEIQRTEQGDSAMYLCASTIDYGYTFGSGTRLTVV.

The CDR3 reads CASGQQPGIFYGYTF. The CDR3 coding sequence is TGTGCCAGCGGACAGCAGCCCGGGATCTTCTATGGCTACACCTTC. This rearrangement joins TRBV5-6 to TRBJ1-2; TRBD1 is a possible D gene (6 bases). Per the germline V gene, CDR1 is SGHDT and CDR2 is YYEEEE. This CDR3 is built from 15 residues. The germline V and J ends were trimmed by 7 bases and 4 bases, with 20 bases remaining between them.

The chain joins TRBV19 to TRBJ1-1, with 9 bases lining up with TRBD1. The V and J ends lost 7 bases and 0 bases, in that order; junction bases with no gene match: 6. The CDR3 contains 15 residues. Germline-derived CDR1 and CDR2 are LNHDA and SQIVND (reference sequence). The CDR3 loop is CASTLGQGMNTEAFF. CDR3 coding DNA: TGTGCCAGTACCCTCGGACAGGGGATGAACACTGAAGCTTTCTTT.

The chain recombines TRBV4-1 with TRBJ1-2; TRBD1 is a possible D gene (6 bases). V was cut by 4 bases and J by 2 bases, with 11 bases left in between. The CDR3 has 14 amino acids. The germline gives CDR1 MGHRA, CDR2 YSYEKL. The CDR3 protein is CASSLLQGNYGYTF. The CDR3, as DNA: TGCGCCAGCAGCCTGTTACAGGGCAACTATGGCTACACCTTC.

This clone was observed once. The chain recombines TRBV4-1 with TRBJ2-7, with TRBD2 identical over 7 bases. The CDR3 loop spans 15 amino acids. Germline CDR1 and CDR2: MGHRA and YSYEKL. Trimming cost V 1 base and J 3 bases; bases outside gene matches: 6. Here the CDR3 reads CASSQGARGDYEQYF. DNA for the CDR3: TGCGCCAGCAGCCAAGGGGCTCGGGGGGACTACGAGCAGTACTTC.

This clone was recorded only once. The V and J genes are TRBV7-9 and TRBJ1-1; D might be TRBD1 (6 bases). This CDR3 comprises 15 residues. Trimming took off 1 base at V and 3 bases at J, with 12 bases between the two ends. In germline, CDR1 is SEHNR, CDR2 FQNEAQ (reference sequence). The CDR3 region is CASSLGRTADTEAFF. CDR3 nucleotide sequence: TGTGCCAGCAGCTTAGGCCGGACAGCAGACACTGAAGCTTTCTTT.

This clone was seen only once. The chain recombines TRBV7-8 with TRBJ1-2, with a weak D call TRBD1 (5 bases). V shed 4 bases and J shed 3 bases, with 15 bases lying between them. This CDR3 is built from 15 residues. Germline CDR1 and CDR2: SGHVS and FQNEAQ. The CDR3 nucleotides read TGTGCCAGCAGCTCCCTGACAGCGGGGGACTATGGCTACACCTTC. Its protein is CASSSLTAGDYGYTF.

The CDR3 spells CASSTQTGTEAFF. CDR3 DNA sequence: TGTGCCAGCAGCACCCAAACGGGCACTGAAGCTTTCTTT. The V gene is TRBV9, the J gene TRBJ1-1, with D hard to call. Germline loops: CDR1 SGDLS, CDR2 YYNGEE. Trimming took off 4 bases at V and 4 bases at J, with 11 bases between the two ends. This CDR3 spans 13 amino acids.

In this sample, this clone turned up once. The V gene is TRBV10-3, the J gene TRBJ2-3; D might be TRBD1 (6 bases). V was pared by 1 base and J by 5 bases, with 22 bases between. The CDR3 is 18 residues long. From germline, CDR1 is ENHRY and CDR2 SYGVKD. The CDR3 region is CAISEFPTNPGERDTQYF. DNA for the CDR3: TGTGCCATCAGTGAGTTTCCGACCAACCCAGGGGAACGAGATACGCAGTATTTT.

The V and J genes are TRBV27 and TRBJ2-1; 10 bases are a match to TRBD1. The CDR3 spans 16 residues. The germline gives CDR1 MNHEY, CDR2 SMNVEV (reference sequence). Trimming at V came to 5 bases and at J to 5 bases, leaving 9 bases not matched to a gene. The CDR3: CASSPGAGTGDNEQFF. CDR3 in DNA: TGTGCCAGCAGTCCAGGGGCCGGGACAGGGGACAATGAGCAGTTCTTC.

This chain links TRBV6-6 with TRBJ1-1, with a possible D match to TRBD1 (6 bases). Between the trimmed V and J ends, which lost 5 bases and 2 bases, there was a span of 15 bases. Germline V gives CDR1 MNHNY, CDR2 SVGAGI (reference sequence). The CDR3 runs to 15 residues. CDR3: CASSTGLRDNTEAFF. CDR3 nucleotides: TGTGCCAGCAGTACAGGGTTAAGGGATAACACTGAAGCTTTCTTT.

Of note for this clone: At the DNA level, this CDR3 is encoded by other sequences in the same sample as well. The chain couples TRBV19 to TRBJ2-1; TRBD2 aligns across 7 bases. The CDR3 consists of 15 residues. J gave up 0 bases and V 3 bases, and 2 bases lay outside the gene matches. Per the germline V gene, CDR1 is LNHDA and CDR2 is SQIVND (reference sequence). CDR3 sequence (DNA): TGTGCCAGTAGTATGGGGGGGAGCTCCTACAATGAGCAGTTCTTC. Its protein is CASSMGGSSYNEQFF.

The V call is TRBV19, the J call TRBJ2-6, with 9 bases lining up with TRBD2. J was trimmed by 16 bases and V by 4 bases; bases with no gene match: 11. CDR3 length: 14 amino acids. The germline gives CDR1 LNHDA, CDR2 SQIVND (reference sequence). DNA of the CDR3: TGTGCCAGTAGTACCCTAGCGGGACTTAGTTTTCTGACTTTC. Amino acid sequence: CASSTLAGLSFLTF.